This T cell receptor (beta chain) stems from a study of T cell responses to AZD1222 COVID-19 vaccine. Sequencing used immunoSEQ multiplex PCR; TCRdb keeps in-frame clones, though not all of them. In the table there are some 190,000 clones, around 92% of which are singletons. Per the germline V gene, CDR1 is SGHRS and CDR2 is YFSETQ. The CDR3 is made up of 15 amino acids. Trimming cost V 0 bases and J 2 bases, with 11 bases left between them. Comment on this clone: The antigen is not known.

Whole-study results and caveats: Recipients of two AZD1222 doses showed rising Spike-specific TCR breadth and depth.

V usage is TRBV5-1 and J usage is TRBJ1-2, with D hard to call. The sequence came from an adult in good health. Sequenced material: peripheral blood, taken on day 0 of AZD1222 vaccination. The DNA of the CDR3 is TGCGCCAGCAGCTTGGAAGTAGTTCAGAACTATGGCTACACCTTC. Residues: CASSLEVVQNYGYTF.